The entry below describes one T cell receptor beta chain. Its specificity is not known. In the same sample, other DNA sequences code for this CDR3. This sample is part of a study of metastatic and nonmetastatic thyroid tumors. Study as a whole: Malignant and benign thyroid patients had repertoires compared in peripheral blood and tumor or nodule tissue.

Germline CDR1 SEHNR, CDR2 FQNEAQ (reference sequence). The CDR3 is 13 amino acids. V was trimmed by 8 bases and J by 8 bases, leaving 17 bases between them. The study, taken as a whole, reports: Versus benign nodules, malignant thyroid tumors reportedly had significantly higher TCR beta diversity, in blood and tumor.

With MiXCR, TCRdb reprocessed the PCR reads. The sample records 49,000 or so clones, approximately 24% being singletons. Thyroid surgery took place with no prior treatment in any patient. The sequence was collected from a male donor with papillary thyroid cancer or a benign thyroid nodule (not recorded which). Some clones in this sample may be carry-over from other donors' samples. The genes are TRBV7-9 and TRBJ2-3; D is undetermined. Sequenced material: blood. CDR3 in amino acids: CASRRVSPGTQYF. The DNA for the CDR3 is TGTGCCAGCCGAAGGGTCTCCCCGGGTACGCAGTATTTT.